This record covers a single T cell receptor (beta chain). What antigen it recognizes has not been identified. Base qualities are missing; no much larger clone stands one base away. TCRbeta CDR3 regions were amplified from genomic DNA by means of the immunoSEQ Assay, a bias-controlled multiplex PCR. As for how the authors treated the data: Within the assay, amplification of reference gene primers was used to estimate how many nucleated cells each sample contained. To quantify the absolute abundance of each unique TCRbeta CDR3 rearrangement, sequence reads were collapsed and filtered. Productive Simpson clonality was computed per sample as the square root of Simpson's diversity index over productive rearrangements. TCRdb provides this immuneACCESS table in a form limited to in-frame rearrangements. Some clones are lacking; in checked studies, under half of them reflect an unresolved V gene, and why the rest are absent is not known. The V and J calls and clone size were taken over from that table, and D and trimming were inferred from the DNA. This sample lists some 260,000 clones; around 80% were detected once. Roughly 4% of the sample is in the top ten clones.

The data originate from a study of blood T cell repertoires in COVID-19 (dated by TCRdb to the early 2020s). About the full investigation: The collaborator samples originated in the United States, Italy and Spain and spanned the acute and convalescent phases of COVID-19. The material from the prospective study consisted of cDNA or gDNA derived from T cells, B-cell-depleted T cells, or PBMCs. Deeply sampled blood TCRbeta repertoires from subjects exposed to, actively infected with, or recovered from COVID-19 were included in the dataset. The repertoires were made available in a free public database intended to serve as a resource for research on the immune response to SARS-CoV-2. Samples came from the ongoing ImmuneRACE study (first 160 participants) plus 1,254 subjects from 6 global collaborators. The sample metadata nearly always contained a de-identified subject ID, COVID-19 status, age in years and sex. Where HLA class I and class II types were available, the types were taken from metadata supplied by the sample provider, not from assay-based typing.

Paper-wide results and their limitations: The quantity of clinical and demographic metadata differed by source and by participant and was supplied without curation.

CDR1 and CDR2 were assigned from the germline V gene as KGHSH and LQKENI. The CDR3 starts with the cysteine, ends with the phenylalanine, and has 18 residues. The entry retains the CDR3 DNA only, 54 bases that are in frame from base 1. Trimming leaves V shorter by 3 bases and J shorter by 0 bases, with the junction holding 9 bases beyond the gene matches. Participants in the prospective study were aged about 18 to 100 years, lived in about two dozen United States geographic areas, and enrolled through a virtual design. In the prospective study, cohorts were assigned on the basis of participant-reported clinical history obtained from a screening survey and a study questionnaire. Each participant in the prospective study had whole blood, serum and a nasopharyngeal or oropharyngeal swab collected by mobile phlebotomists. Over an approximately 2-month period, participants in the prospective study had the option of providing additional blood draws and questionnaires. Blood samples from the prospective study were shipped frozen or at room temperature prior to DNA extraction.

Sequencing was carried out using PBMCs or T cells enriched from blood (not recorded which). This TCR was recovered from a man aged 25-45 years with acute COVID-19. The V gene is TRBV18 and the J gene is TRBJ2-4; the central 9 bases match TRBD1. For the CDR3, the sequence is CASSPDRTGALAKNIQYF. The bases read TGTGCCAGCTCACCTGACCGGACAGGGGCCCTAGCCAAAAACATTCAGTACTTC.